One sample yielded the 25 T cell receptor beta chains listed below, sequenced in a study of cytomegalovirus exposure and HLA in healthy donors. The PCR ran on 60 Vbeta and 13 Jbeta primers. TCRdb's table, derived via immunoSEQ multiplex PCR, lists solely in-frame clones and lacks some. The table records 180,000 or so clones, 9.5% of them present only once. Sequenced material: PBMCs. The receptor set was obtained from a woman aged 25 to 39 in good health and CMV-seropositive.

The chain uses TRBV5-1 and TRBJ2-3; 14 nucleotides line up with TRBD2. Germline CDR1 SGHRS, CDR2 YFSETQ. This CDR3 has 20 residues. Trimming took 4 bases from V and 2 from J; bases not matched to a gene: 15. The CDR3 sequence is CASSGLPGLAGVRVTDTQYF. For the CDR3, the DNA is TGCGCCAGCAGCGGTCTCCCGGGACTAGCGGGGGTAAGAGTCACAGATACGCAGTATTTT.

The chain recombines TRBV4-2 with TRBJ2-1, with TRBD2 identical over 14 bases. Germline V gene lookup returns CDR1 LGHNA and CDR2 YNFKEQ. The CDR3 has 15 amino acids. V was clipped by 3 bases and J by 8 bases; unmatched bases: 3. CDR3 DNA sequence: TGTGCCAGCAGCCAGACTAGCGGGAGGGGAGATGAGCAGTTCTTC. It translates to CASSQTSGRGDEQFF.

V gene TRBV7-8 combines with J gene TRBJ1-5; D perhaps matches TRBD1 (6 bases). V was shortened by 1 base and J by 0 bases, with 13 bases between the two germline ends. Per germline, CDR1 SGHVS and CDR2 FQNEAQ. CDR3 length equals 17 residues. This chain's CDR3 is CASSLVGGAGSNQPQHF. In DNA form, the CDR3 reads TGTGCCAGCAGCTTAGTCGGGGGGGCTGGTAGCAATCAGCCCCAGCATTTT.

This rearrangement joins TRBV5-4 to TRBJ1-6, with 7 bases lining up with TRBD1. CDR1 SGHNT and CDR2 YYREEE come from the germline V gene (reference sequence). V lost 3 bases and J lost 6; bases outside the gene matches: 9. This CDR3 region has 16 residues. The CDR3 nucleotides are TGTGCCAGCAGCTCCGACCGGACAGGATTTAATTCACCCCTCCACTTT. Translating it yields CASSSDRTGFNSPLHF.

This clone appeared a few times. This chain links TRBV5-1 with TRBJ2-3; unclear D gene. The CDR3 totals 14 residues. V gave up 2 bases and J gave up 3 bases, with 10 bases separating them. The germline V gene encodes CDR1 SGHRS and CDR2 YFSETQ. CDR3 in amino acids: CASSFGGETDTQYF. In nucleotides, the CDR3 is TGCGCCAGCAGCTTTGGTGGAGAAACAGATACGCAGTATTTT.

This chain links TRBV6-5 with TRBJ1-5; TRBD1 aligns across 7 bases. Germline V gene sequence: CDR1 MNHEY, CDR2 SVGAGI. V trimming: 5 bases; J trimming: 2 bases; junction bases outside the gene matches: 0. This CDR3 comprises 13 residues. The CDR3 coding sequence is TGTGCCAGCAGTCAGGGGGGCAATCAGCCCCAGCATTTT. This codes for CASSQGGNQPQHF.

The gene calls are TRBV7-9 and TRBJ2-7, with TRBD1 matching 9 bases. Germline CDR1 reads SEHNR; CDR2 reads FQNEAQ (reference sequence). V trimming: 4 bases; J trimming: 5 bases; junction bases outside the gene matches: 6. The CDR3 spans 14 residues. The DNA of the CDR3 is TGTGCCAGCAGCTCGGACAGGGGTCGGAACGAGCAGTACTTC. This translates into CASSSDRGRNEQYF.

This rearrangement joins TRBV5-4 to TRBJ2-1; the match to TRBD2 covers 7 bases. The CDR3 covers 14 residues. The germline V gene encodes CDR1 SGHNT and CDR2 YYREEE (reference sequence). The J segment lost 9 bases and the V segment lost 4 bases, leaving 10 bases of the junction unmatched. CDR3 in DNA: TGTGCCAGCAGCGGCCGGGACTACGCGGGTGAGCAGTTCTTC. This encodes CASSGRDYAGEQFF.

The V and J genes are TRBV7-2 and TRBJ2-1, with 11 bases identical to TRBD2. Trimming cost V 6 bases and J 2 bases; bases outside gene matches: 6. Germline V gives CDR1 SGHTA, CDR2 FQGNSA. The CDR3 totals 16 residues. The CDR3 spells CASSQKLAGAYNEQFF. The CDR3 DNA follows: TGTGCCAGCAGTCAGAAACTAGCGGGAGCCTACAATGAGCAGTTCTTC.

This rearrangement joins TRBV6-1 to TRBJ1-1; TRBD1 agrees at 9 bases. This CDR3 spans 13 amino acids. Looked up from germline, CDR1 is MNHNS and CDR2 is SASEGT. V was pared by 8 bases and J by 0 bases, with 1 base of the junction left unmatched. The CDR3 DNA follows: TGTGCCAGCGGGGACAGGGTGAACACTGAAGCTTTCTTT. It specifies CASGDRVNTEAFF.

This clone has just a few counts. The V gene is TRBV30, the J gene TRBJ2-1; possibly TRBD2 for D (6 bases). The CDR3 spans 13 residues. Trimming pared 3 bases from V and 5 bases from J, leaving 11 bases between. Germline V gives CDR1 GTSNPN, CDR2 SVGIG (reference sequence). The CDR3 DNA reads as TGTGCCTGGAGAGTGACTAGTCACAATGAGCAGTTCTTC. Its translation: CAWRVTSHNEQFF.

A few counts support this clone. The chain links TRBV7-2 to TRBJ2-2; D gene unclear. This CDR3 region has 13 residues. Germline CDR1 reads SGHTA; CDR2 reads FQGNSA. The V and J ends lost 2 bases and 4 bases respectively, with 5 bases between them. This chain's CDR3 is CASSLTGTGELFF. Here the CDR3 DNA reads TGTGCCAGCAGCTTAACCGGCACCGGGGAGCTGTTTTTT.

The chain carries TRBV7-9 and TRBJ1-1; D gene unclear. CDR3 length equals 13 residues. In germline, CDR1 is SEHNR, CDR2 FQNEAQ (reference sequence). V was trimmed by 5 bases and J by 2 bases, leaving 9 bases between them. The CDR3 DNA reads TGTGCCAGCAGCGGCGGGGTAAACACTGAAGCTTTCTTT. Its translation: CASSGGVNTEAFF.

This clone has just a few counts. The chain carries TRBV9 and TRBJ1-1; 8 bases agree with TRBD1. CDR1 and CDR2 from the germline V gene are SGDLS and YYNGEE. The CDR3 loop spans 14 amino acids. V shed 4 bases and J 3 bases; nucleotides not matched to a gene: 5. The CDR3 DNA is TGTGCCAGCAGCCAGCAGACAGGGGACACTGAAGCTTTCTTT. Protein sequence: CASSQQTGDTEAFF.

There are a few counts of this clone. This chain joins TRBV7-3 and TRBJ2-1; 9 positions agree with TRBD1. The CDR3 has 15 amino acids. V dropped 1 base and J dropped 7; count of bases not matched to a gene: 5. Looked up from germline, CDR1 is SGHTA and CDR2 is FQGTGA. The CDR3 nucleotides read TGTGCCAGCAGCTTAATGGGACAGGGCCAAAATGAGCAGTTCTTC. It yields the protein CASSLMGQGQNEQFF.

The chain links TRBV10-1 to TRBJ1-1, with D perhaps matching TRBD1 (5 bases). Germline-derived CDR1 and CDR2 are WNHNN and SYGVQD (reference sequence). Trimming stripped 2 bases from V and 5 bases from J, with 9 bases between. The CDR3 extends over 13 amino acids. CDR3 region: CASSEGAWTEAFF. The CDR3, as DNA: TGCGCCAGCAGTGAGGGGGCATGGACTGAAGCTTTCTTT.

The chain joins TRBV5-4 to TRBJ2-3; D call uncertain. The germline V gene encodes CDR1 SGHNT and CDR2 YYREEE (reference sequence). V lost 1 base and J lost 3, with 9 bases in between. CDR3 length: 14 residues. CDR3 DNA: TGTGCCAGCAGCTTGTTGGCTGATACAGATACGCAGTATTTT. Encoded protein: CASSLLADTDTQYF.

The table lists this clone with a few counts. The rearrangement joins TRBV5-4 to TRBJ2-7, with a tentative D call TRBD1 (6 bases). Trimming removed 2 bases at V and 1 base at J, with 13 bases between. Germline-derived CDR1 and CDR2 are SGHNT and YYREEE (reference sequence). CDR3 length: 15 amino acids. The CDR3: CASSLQGLTSYEQYF. The CDR3 DNA reads as TGTGCCAGCAGCTTACAGGGCCTGACTTCCTACGAGCAGTACTTC.

This clone was seen more than once but under ten times. The chain employs TRBV6-6 and TRBJ2-7; 11 bases map to TRBD2. The CDR3 covers 15 residues. V dropped 6 bases and J dropped 5; count of bases not matched to a gene: 9. From germline, CDR1 is MNHNY and CDR2 SVGAGI (reference sequence). The CDR3 bases are TGTGCCAGCAGACGACTAGCGGGACTGGGGGACGAGCAGTACTTC. Protein product: CASRRLAGLGDEQYF.

CDR3 amino acids: CSASPGETQYF. In nucleotides, the CDR3 is TGCAGTGCTAGTCCGGGGGAGACCCAGTACTTC. The rearrangement links TRBV20-1 to TRBJ2-5; TRBD2 might be the D (5 bases). Trimming removed 3 bases at V and 5 bases at J, with 7 bases between. The CDR3 is 11 residues long. Germline CDR1 DFQATT, CDR2 SNEGSKA (reference sequence).

The chain has TRBV29-1 and TRBJ1-1; D is possibly TRBD1 (5 bases). Germline V gene sequence: CDR1 SQVTM, CDR2 ANQGSEA. V was pared by 4 bases and J by 5 bases, with 11 bases between. This CDR3 has 12 amino acids. The CDR3 region is CSVGGAWTEAFF. The DNA for the CDR3 is TGCAGCGTTGGCGGGGCGTGGACTGAAGCTTTCTTT.

This sequence joins TRBV19 and TRBJ1-4; D not certain. Germline V gene data show CDR1 as LNHDA and CDR2 as SQIVND (reference sequence). V was trimmed by 6 bases and J by 0 bases, leaving 11 bases between them. This CDR3 has 15 amino acids. CDR3 DNA sequence: TGTGCCAGTAGGATTGTCGGAGCAACTAATGAAAAACTGTTTTTT. Its protein product is CASRIVGATNEKLFF.

This clone was observed a handful of times. The V and J genes are TRBV29-1 and TRBJ2-4, with 13 bases that match TRBD2. The CDR3 is 13 amino acids. The germline CDR1 and CDR2 sequences are SQVTM and ANQGSEA. In nucleotides, the CDR3 is TGCGGGACTAGCGGGGTTAGACGGGACATTCAGTACTTC. This gives the protein CGTSGVRRDIQYF.

V is TRBV5-6 and J is TRBJ2-2; 7 bases line up with TRBD2. V dropped 5 bases and J dropped 1; count of bases not matched to a gene: 8. Germline V CDR1 and CDR2: SGHDT, YYEEEE. The CDR3 is made up of 16 amino acids. CDR3 coding DNA: TGTGCCAGCAGGATCCAACTAGCGCGGAACACCGGGGAGCTGTTTTTT. It is translated as CASRIQLARNTGELFF.

J is TRBJ1-5 and V is TRBV4-1, with D unclear. Germline-derived CDR1 and CDR2 are MGHRA and YSYEKL. The CDR3 runs 15 residues. The V end lost 4 bases, the J end lost 1 base, and 11 bases lay between the germline ends. Here the CDR3 reads CASSPSGDSNQPQHF. DNA for the CDR3: TGCGCCAGCAGCCCGTCGGGAGACAGCAATCAGCCCCAGCATTTT.